This record looks at one T cell receptor (beta chain) sequence and its context. Its antigen remains unidentified. No base qualities exist here, and no much larger clone lies one base off it. Libraries were made using 5' RACE. Sequencing took place on an Illumina HiSeq 2500. The second PCR ran for about 7 to 11 cycles and used a J-beta primer mix along with a sample-barcoded 5' primer. Each TCR beta cDNA molecule received a unique molecular identifier from a template-switch 5' adaptor carrying 12 random nucleotides. Each sample yielded at least 3 million CDR3-containing paired-end reads. First-strand cDNA was synthesized from all RNA with the Mint cDNA synthesis kit, primed by a TRBC-specific oligonucleotide. Following uracil-DNA glycosylase treatment, all cDNA underwent a first 18-cycle PCR with the universal primers M1SS and BC2_uni_R. Per the original workflow: For normalization, 1 million high-quality reads, each with a distinct molecular identifier, were randomly selected from each sample. Reads with shared molecular identifiers were discarded instead of being binned into consensus sequences. CDR3 identification, clonotype clustering and error correction used MiTCR with a Q25 quality threshold and the strictest error-elimination algorithm. Lower-bound total TCR beta diversity was estimated with a nonparametric unseen species model using Euler transformation. The public reads were run again by TCRdb, first through fastp at Q25 and then through MiXCR, and only productive beta chains were kept. Every distinct CDR3 protein forms one entry, paired with its most common genes and DNA. Here the V and J calls rest on TCRdb's processing, not on the authors' analysis. This sample gives over 1.5 million distinct CDR3 sequences in total; less than 50% of them show up just once. About 2.1% of the sample belongs to the ten largest clones.

The approximately 40 donors, aged about 6 to 95 years, were systemically healthy Caucasian individuals from Russia. About 10 milliliters of peripheral blood were drawn from each donor into EDTA-treated Vacutainer tubes. Ficoll-Paque density-gradient centrifugation was used to isolate PBMCs, with at least 6 million per sample. Trizol reagent was used to extract total RNA from the PBMCs, yielding at least 6 micrograms per sample. For every donor, an aliquot of PBMCs went through flow cytometry to measure the percentages of naive CD45RAhigh/CD27high T cells. The data belong to a study of blood T cells in healthy people across ages (dated by TCRdb to about 2015). About the investigation overall: In model experiments, template switching captured roughly one uniquely barcoded TCR beta cDNA molecule for every two T cells. To track age-related changes in TCR beta repertoire diversity, the study relied on deep sequencing normalized with unique cDNA molecular identifiers. The donors were split into four age groups: young (average around 17 years), middle-aged (roughly 42), aged (more than 55) and long-lived (roughly 80). Donors of different ages were randomly distributed across sequencing lanes to avoid experimental bias. Using the same blood draw, the study looked at two additional independent replicas of 1 million unique cDNA reads for two donors, one aged 18 to 29 and the other aged 80 or older. On the study overall, not on this receptor specifically: Conclusive comparison of naive and antigen-experienced compartments was prevented by the profiling of bulk unsorted PBMCs. Compared with the aged group, the long-lived group had more naive CD4+ T cells, fewer expanded clones and increased TCR diversity, suggesting age selection. Because the CMV infection status of the donors was unknown, age-related changes in expanded clonotypes may potentially have been confounded. There was a strong correlation between observed TCR beta diversity and the percentage of naive T cells measured by flow cytometry. As age increased, observed TCR beta diversity per million T cells dropped in a roughly linear way, and a significant reduction was already evident by age 40. Estimates of total diversity based on one million sequenced T cells were considered lower bounds and underestimates.

Taken from the germline V gene (reference sequence), the CDR1 and CDR2 loops are MNHNY and SVGAGI. Spanning cysteine to phenylalanine, the CDR3 consists of 15 amino acids. Only CDR3 DNA remains: 45 bases, in frame from the first base. V is cut by 8 bases and J by 1 base, and the space between the germline ends is 16 bases. The V and J segments used are TRBV6-6 and TRBJ2-3, with a weak D call of TRBD2 (6 bases match). Material: blood. This sequence was found in a woman in her 40s in good health. The CDR3 is CASGALGGGTDTQYF. The sequenced DNA: TGTGCCAGCGGGGCTCTAGGCGGGGGCACAGATACGCAGTATTTT.